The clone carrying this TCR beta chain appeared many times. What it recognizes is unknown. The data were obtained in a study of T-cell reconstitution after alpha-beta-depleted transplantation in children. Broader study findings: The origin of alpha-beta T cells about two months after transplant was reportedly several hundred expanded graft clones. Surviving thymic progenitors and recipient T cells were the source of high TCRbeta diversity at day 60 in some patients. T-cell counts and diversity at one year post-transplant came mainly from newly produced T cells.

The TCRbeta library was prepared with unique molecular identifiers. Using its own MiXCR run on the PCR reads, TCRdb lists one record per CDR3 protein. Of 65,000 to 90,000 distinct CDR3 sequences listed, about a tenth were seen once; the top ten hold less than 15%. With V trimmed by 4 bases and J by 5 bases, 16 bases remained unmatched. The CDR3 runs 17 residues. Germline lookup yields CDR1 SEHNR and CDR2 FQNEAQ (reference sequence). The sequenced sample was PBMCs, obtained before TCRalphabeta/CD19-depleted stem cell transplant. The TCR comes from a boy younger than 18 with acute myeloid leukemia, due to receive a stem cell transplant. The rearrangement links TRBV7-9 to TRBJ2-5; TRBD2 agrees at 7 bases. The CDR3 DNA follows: TGTGCCAGCAGCTCCCCAATCGGTATCCAGGGAGGGGAGACCCAGTACTTC. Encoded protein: CASSSPIGIQGGETQYF.